A selection of T cell receptor beta chains follows, all from one sample in a study of regulatory T cells in long-lasting Graves disease. TCRdb independently ran MiXCR on the multiplex PCR reads; one entry per CDR3 protein. Among about 450,000 distinct CDR3 sequences, around 15% were seen once, and the ten largest hold around a sixth. The same sample was also studied in work on T cells in Graves' hyperthyroidism and ophthalmopathy.

The material was peripheral blood mononuclear cells (PBMCs), obtained at new diagnosis, from a patient treated with antithyroid drugs. All receptors come from a woman between 50 and 59 years old with Graves disease. CDR3s include the opening cysteine and the closing phenylalanine or tryptophan. Fields, in order: CDR3 DNA, CDR3 protein, clone size, D gene, V gene, J gene, CDR3 length. A D gene is named only where the DNA matches it firmly. A row's size may be missing; if present it is once, few, many or a size class.

CDR3nt: TGCAGTGCTAGCGGGGGGTTTGGGGACACTGAAGCTTTCTTT; CDR3aa: CSASGGFGDTEAFF; abundance: many; d_gene: -; v_gene: TRBV20-1; j_gene: TRBJ1-1; len: 14
CDR3nt: TGTGCCAGCAGTTCCATCCTAGGGGGACAGGGGAGTCTAGCGGGGAGCTCCTACAATGAGCAGTTCTTC; CDR3aa: CASSSILGGQGSLAGSSYNEQFF; abundance: many; d_gene: -; v_gene: TRBV6-2/TRBV6-3; j_gene: TRBJ2-1; len: 23
CDR3nt: TGTGCCAGCAGTTCCCATCTAGAGGGTAACACCGGGGAGCTGTTTTTT; CDR3aa: CASSSHLEGNTGELFF; abundance: many; d_gene: -; v_gene: TRBV28; j_gene: TRBJ2-2; len: 16
CDR3nt: TGCGCCAGCAGCTTCCCCGGGACGGGGCCCTACAATGAGCAGTTCTTC; CDR3aa: CASSFPGTGPYNEQFF; abundance: -; d_gene: -; v_gene: TRBV5-1; j_gene: TRBJ2-1; len: 16
CDR3nt: TGTGCCAGCAGCCCCCCCGTGGCCGGTGTGGACAAAAACATTCAGCACTTC; CDR3aa: CASSPPVAGVDKNIQHF; abundance: -; d_gene: -; v_gene: TRBV7-9; j_gene: TRBJ2-4; len: 17
CDR3nt: TGCGCCAGCAGGGGACAGGTCTACGCGAACACCGGGGAGCTGTTTTTT; CDR3aa: CASRGQVYANTGELFF; abundance: many; d_gene: TRBD1; v_gene: TRBV5-1; j_gene: TRBJ2-2; len: 16
CDR3nt: TGTGCCAGTAGCAATCAGGGGAGTCACCAGCCCCAGCATTTT; CDR3aa: CASSNQGSHQPQHF; abundance: few; d_gene: -; v_gene: TRBV19; j_gene: TRBJ1-5; len: 14
CDR3nt: TGCAGTGCTAGAAGCGGGTATGACTACGAGCAGTACTTC; CDR3aa: CSARSGYDYEQYF; abundance: many; d_gene: -; v_gene: TRBV20-1; j_gene: TRBJ2-7; len: 13
CDR3nt: TGCGCCAGCAGCGTAACTAGCGGGACATCCTACAACAATGAGCAGTTCTTC; CDR3aa: CASSVTSGTSYNNEQFF; abundance: -; d_gene: TRBD2; v_gene: TRBV5-1; j_gene: TRBJ2-1; len: 17
CDR3nt: TGCGCCAGCAGCTTGGCGGCTTCAGGACTAAACACCGGGGAGCTGTTTTTT; CDR3aa: CASSLAASGLNTGELFF; abundance: -; d_gene: -; v_gene: TRBV5-1; j_gene: TRBJ2-2; len: 17
CDR3nt: TGCAGTGCTAACGTCGGGGGCGGGAGCTACTTGGAGACCCAGTACTTC; CDR3aa: CSANVGGGSYLETQYF; abundance: -; d_gene: -; v_gene: TRBV20-1; j_gene: TRBJ2-5; len: 16
CDR3nt: TGTGCCAGCAGGGGACTAGCGGGAGGGGATAGTGAACAGTTCTTC; CDR3aa: CASRGLAGGDSEQFF; abundance: few; d_gene: TRBD2; v_gene: TRBV6-1; j_gene: TRBJ2-1; len: 15
CDR3nt: TGTGCCAGCACCTCCCTAGGGCTAGCGGATACGAACACCGGGGAGCTGTTTTTT; CDR3aa: CASTSLGLADTNTGELFF; abundance: many; d_gene: TRBD2; v_gene: TRBV27; j_gene: TRBJ2-2; len: 18
CDR3nt: TGTGCCAGCTCCCCAGCCATTAATGAAAAACTGTTTTTT; CDR3aa: CASSPAINEKLFF; abundance: few; d_gene: -; v_gene: TRBV18; j_gene: TRBJ1-4; len: 13
CDR3nt: TGTGCCAGCAGTGGACTAGCGGGAGGGCCAGATAATGAGCAGTTCTTC; CDR3aa: CASSGLAGGPDNEQFF; abundance: -; d_gene: TRBD2; v_gene: TRBV2; j_gene: TRBJ2-1; len: 16
CDR3nt: TGTGCCAGCAGTTACTCGTCGGGCCCACCGGGCCTGGGGGTCGGTTCCTACGAGCAGTACTTC; CDR3aa: CASSYSSGPPGLGVGSYEQYF; abundance: many; d_gene: -; v_gene: TRBV6-2/TRBV6-3; j_gene: TRBJ2-7; len: 21
CDR3nt: TGTGCCAGCAGCCGGGGACAGAGCTCTGGAAACACCATATATTTT; CDR3aa: CASSRGQSSGNTIYF; abundance: many; d_gene: TRBD1; v_gene: TRBV9; j_gene: TRBJ1-3; len: 15
CDR3nt: TGTGCCAGCAGCTCTTCATCGGGGGAAAACACTGAAGCTTTCTTT; CDR3aa: CASSSSSGENTEAFF; abundance: many; d_gene: -; v_gene: TRBV11-2; j_gene: TRBJ1-1; len: 15
CDR3nt: TGTGCCAGCAGTTGGACTAGCGGGACCTTCCAAGAGACCCAGTACTTC; CDR3aa: CASSWTSGTFQETQYF; abundance: many; d_gene: TRBD2; v_gene: TRBV11-2; j_gene: TRBJ2-5; len: 16
CDR3nt: TGCAGTGCTAGAGATAGAGCGGGAGCAGCAGATACGCAGTATTTT; CDR3aa: CSARDRAGAADTQYF; abundance: many; d_gene: TRBD2; v_gene: TRBV20-1; j_gene: TRBJ2-3; len: 15
CDR3nt: TGTGCCACCTCAAACGCAGCTAGCGGTTACAATGAGCAGTTCTTC; CDR3aa: CATSNAASGYNEQFF; abundance: -; d_gene: TRBD2; v_gene: TRBV28; j_gene: TRBJ2-1; len: 15
CDR3nt: TGTGCCAGCAGTTTTCTAGCGGGAGGTGAAGAGACCCAGTACTTC; CDR3aa: CASSFLAGGEETQYF; abundance: -; d_gene: TRBD2; v_gene: TRBV28; j_gene: TRBJ2-5; len: 15
CDR3nt: TGTGCCAGCAGCAAAGCGCGGGGACAGCCCCAGCATTTT; CDR3aa: CASSKARGQPQHF; abundance: many; d_gene: -; v_gene: TRBV7-3; j_gene: TRBJ1-5; len: 13
CDR3nt: TGTGCCAGCAGGGCGAATTGGCCAGATACGCAGTATTTT; CDR3aa: CASRANWPDTQYF; abundance: many; d_gene: -; v_gene: TRBV27; j_gene: TRBJ2-3; len: 13
CDR3nt: TGTGCCAGCAGCCTGGGACTAGCGGGAGGCACCACAGATACGCAGTATTTT; CDR3aa: CASSLGLAGGTTDTQYF; abundance: many; d_gene: TRBD2; v_gene: TRBV3-1; j_gene: TRBJ2-3; len: 17
CDR3nt: TGTGCCAGCAGCTTTCAGGGACTTAACACCGGGGAGCTGTTTTTT; CDR3aa: CASSFQGLNTGELFF; abundance: few; d_gene: -; v_gene: TRBV7-8; j_gene: TRBJ2-2; len: 15
CDR3nt: TGTGCCAGTCGGACGGTTACTAATGAAAAACTGTTTTTT; CDR3aa: CASRTVTNEKLFF; abundance: -; d_gene: -; v_gene: TRBV19; j_gene: TRBJ1-4; len: 13
CDR3nt: TGTGCCATCAGGGAACAGGGGGGAAATCAGCCCCAGCATTTT; CDR3aa: CAIREQGGNQPQHF; abundance: many; d_gene: TRBD1; v_gene: TRBV10-3; j_gene: TRBJ1-5; len: 14
CDR3nt: TGCGCCAGCAGCCAGCAGGGGGCGCGTGAGCAGTTCTTC; CDR3aa: CASSQQGAREQFF; abundance: few; d_gene: TRBD1; v_gene: TRBV5-1; j_gene: TRBJ2-1; len: 13
CDR3nt: TGTGCCAGCAGCGCGGTGGGGGACCGCACAGATACGCAGTATTTT; CDR3aa: CASSAVGDRTDTQYF; abundance: many; d_gene: -; v_gene: TRBV12-3/TRBV12-4; j_gene: TRBJ2-3; len: 15
CDR3nt: TGCGCCAGCAGCGGACTAGCGGGAGTGGATGGCGGGGAGCTGTTTTTT; CDR3aa: CASSGLAGVDGGELFF; abundance: many; d_gene: TRBD2; v_gene: TRBV5-1; j_gene: TRBJ2-2; len: 16
CDR3nt: TGTGCCAGCAGCTTAGATCGGGGGTCTGACTACGAGCAGTACTTC; CDR3aa: CASSLDRGSDYEQYF; abundance: many; d_gene: -; v_gene: TRBV7-6; j_gene: TRBJ2-7; len: 15
CDR3nt: TGTGCCAGCAGCTTACTTCTGATTGGGGATACGCAGTATTTT; CDR3aa: CASSLLLIGDTQYF; abundance: few; d_gene: -; v_gene: TRBV7-2; j_gene: TRBJ2-3; len: 14
CDR3nt: TGTGCCAGCAGCGGGGGACTAGCGACCAGCTACAATGAGCAGTTCTTC; CDR3aa: CASSGGLATSYNEQFF; abundance: -; d_gene: TRBD2; v_gene: TRBV27; j_gene: TRBJ2-1; len: 16
CDR3nt: TGTGCCAGCAGTGACCTGCCGGGACTAGCGGGAGGATCGGGGTCCAATGAGCAGTTCTTC; CDR3aa: CASSDLPGLAGGSGSNEQFF; abundance: -; d_gene: TRBD2; v_gene: TRBV2; j_gene: TRBJ2-1; len: 20
CDR3nt: TGTGCCAGCAGCCGCCCTCCAGGACAGGGAGGAGCCGGGGAGCTGTTTTTT; CDR3aa: CASSRPPGQGGAGELFF; abundance: many; d_gene: TRBD1; v_gene: TRBV11-1; j_gene: TRBJ2-2; len: 17
CDR3nt: TGTGCCAGCAGTGTGCTAGCGGGAATAGGAAATAACGCAGATACGCAGTATTTT; CDR3aa: CASSVLAGIGNNADTQYF; abundance: many; d_gene: TRBD2; v_gene: TRBV2; j_gene: TRBJ2-3; len: 18
CDR3nt: TGTGCCTGGAGTAGTACCAGGGGGCCAGGAGAGACCCAGTACTTC; CDR3aa: CAWSSTRGPGETQYF; abundance: few; d_gene: TRBD1; v_gene: TRBV30; j_gene: TRBJ2-5; len: 15
CDR3nt: TGCGCCAGCAGCTTCGGGAGTCGTCAAGAGACCCAGTACTTC; CDR3aa: CASSFGSRQETQYF; abundance: many; d_gene: -; v_gene: TRBV5-1; j_gene: TRBJ2-5; len: 14
CDR3nt: TGCGCCAGCAGCCCCAAGGAGACGTACACCGGGGAGCTGTTTTTT; CDR3aa: CASSPKETYTGELFF; abundance: -; d_gene: -; v_gene: TRBV5-1; j_gene: TRBJ2-2; len: 15